The 16 T cell receptor beta chains below all came from one sample that was sequenced in a study of T cells in Graves' hyperthyroidism and ophthalmopathy. RNA transcripts served as the template for amplifying TCR beta CDR3 regions. Initially, a first-round RT-PCR of the TCR CDR3 employed the HTBI primer set. MiXCR, applied by TCRdb to the multiplex PCR reads, yields one record per CDR3 protein. The table shows about 640,000 distinct CDR3 sequences, with less than 25% occurring only once. Sequencing used blood. All receptors derive from a man aged 25 to 40 with Graves' ophthalmopathy.

The chain recombines TRBV19 with TRBJ2-7, with D perhaps matching TRBD1 (6 bases). Germline V gene lookup returns CDR1 LNHDA and CDR2 SQIVND (reference sequence). The V end was cut by 5 bases, the J end by 6 bases, with 20 bases between. The CDR3 has 15 amino acids. The CDR3 DNA sequence: TGTGCCAGTAGTCTTGAACAGGGTATTGATGCCGAGCAGTACTTC. Translated, it gives CASSLEQGIDAEQYF.

This clonotype has ten or more counts. This chain joins TRBV5-1 and TRBJ2-3; 9 bases line up with TRBD2. This CDR3 is built from 15 residues. The germline V gene encodes CDR1 SGHRS and CDR2 YFSETQ. V gave up 4 bases and J gave up 6 bases; unmatched junction bases: 9. CDR3 sequence (DNA): TGCGCCAGCAGCCAAGGACTAGCGCCGGGGGATACGCAGTATTTT. Its protein is CASSQGLAPGDTQYF.

The V gene is TRBV28, the J gene TRBJ2-1; TRBD1 or TRBD2 may be the D gene (6 bases each). Germline V CDR1 and CDR2: MDHEN, SYDVKM. The CDR3 is 15 amino acids. The V end lost 7 bases, the J end lost 3 bases, and 16 bases lay between the germline ends. CDR3 sequence (DNA): TGTGCCAGCACCCAAAGGGGGGAAAGCTACAATGAGCAGTTCTTC. Translating it yields CASTQRGESYNEQFF.

This clonotype has at least ten counts. The chain couples TRBV11-2 to TRBJ2-3; 8 nucleotides match TRBD2. This CDR3 has 16 amino acids. Germline assignment: CDR1 SGHAT and CDR2 FQNNGV. V trimming: 0 bases; J trimming: 0 bases; junction bases outside the gene matches: 2. The CDR3 protein is CASSLELAGSTDTQYF. Here the CDR3 DNA reads TGTGCCAGCAGCTTAGAATTAGCGGGAAGCACAGATACGCAGTATTTT.

This clonotype has more than one count but fewer than ten. The V call is TRBV3-1, the J call TRBJ2-1; TRBD2 aligns across 8 bases. The CDR3 sequence is 19 residues long. J gave up 6 bases and V 4 bases, and 20 bases lay outside the gene matches. Looked up from germline, CDR1 is LGHDT and CDR2 is YNNKEL (reference sequence). The CDR3 reads CASSLRRGVWREESNEQFF. The CDR3 DNA reads TGTGCCAGCAGCCTTCGGAGGGGGGTATGGCGGGAGGAGAGCAATGAGCAGTTCTTC.

Only a few counts were recorded for this clonotype. This chain uses TRBV20-1 with TRBJ2-5; D gene uncertain. Germline V gene data show CDR1 as DFQATT and CDR2 as SNEGSKA (reference sequence). The CDR3 is 14 amino acids. Deletions cut 3 bases from V and 7 bases from J, with 18 bases between. The CDR3 sequence is CSARGWQDQRTQYF. In DNA, the CDR3 is TGCAGTGCTAGGGGTTGGCAGGACCAGAGGACCCAGTACTTC.

This clonotype was detected many times. The V and J genes are TRBV6-1 and TRBJ1-4, with D unresolved. V was clipped by 1 base and J by 11 bases, with 5 bases between them. The CDR3 length is 11 residues. CDR1 and CDR2 (germline): MNHNS, SASEGT. Here the CDR3 reads CASSEGPKLFF. The CDR3 DNA follows: TGTGCCAGCAGTGAAGGGCCTAAACTGTTTTTT.

J is TRBJ2-1 and V is TRBV30, with 14 bases identical to TRBD2. The CDR3 is 18 residues long. The V gene's germline CDR1 is GTSNPN and CDR2 SVGIG (reference sequence). The junction had 9 bases not matched to a gene; V was cut back by 1 base and J by 4 bases. Written as DNA, the CDR3 is TGTGCCTGGAGTGGGGGACTAGCGGGAGAGGTTTTGTACAATGAGCAGTTCTTC. Protein sequence: CAWSGGLAGEVLYNEQFF.

This chain joins TRBV29-1 and TRBJ2-1; TRBD2 matches 13 bases. The CDR3 covers 13 residues. V shed 6 bases and J 8 bases; nucleotides not matched to a gene: 4. The V gene's germline CDR1 is SQVTM and CDR2 ANQGSEA. CDR3 DNA: TGCAGCGTATCTGGACTAGCGGGAGATGAGCAGTTCTTC. Residues: CSVSGLAGDEQFF.

This clonotype showed up many times. The chain is built from TRBV11-2 and TRBJ1-2; D remains ambiguous. CDR3 size: 14 residues. V was pared by 5 bases and J by 0 bases, with 10 bases between. The germline V gene encodes CDR1 SGHAT and CDR2 FQNNGV. The CDR3 spells CASSPLSSNYGYTF. CDR3 bases: TGTGCCAGCAGCCCTTTAAGTTCTAACTATGGCTACACCTTC.

The gene calls are TRBV7-9 and TRBJ2-5, with 7 bases aligning to TRBD2. Germline loops: CDR1 SEHNR, CDR2 FQNEAQ (reference sequence). The CDR3 contains 17 residues. Trimming took 4 bases from V and 7 from J; bases not matched to a gene: 18. This CDR3 is CASSWDGDLEREGTQYF. The CDR3 region has the DNA TGTGCCAGCAGCTGGGACGGAGACCTCGAGCGGGAAGGGACCCAGTACTTC. Variable domain in full (rest from reference TRBV7-9 and TRBJ2-5): DTGVSQNPRHKITKRGQNVTFRCDPISEHNRLYWYRQTLGQGPEFLTYFQNEAQLEKSRLLSDRFSAERPKGSFSTLEIQRTEQGDSAMYLCASSWDGDLEREGTQYFGPGTRLLVL.

The rearrangement joins TRBV6-2 or TRBV6-3 to TRBJ2-3; 10 bases agree with TRBD2. Germline V gene data show CDR1 as MNHEY and CDR2 as SVGEGT. V dropped 5 bases and J dropped 0; count of bases not matched to a gene: 8. The CDR3 has 17 amino acids. DNA of the CDR3: TGTGCCAGCAGTGGGAGGACTAGCGGAGGGAGCACAGATACGCAGTATTTT. Translation: CASSGRTSGGSTDTQYF.

The chain links TRBV10-2 to TRBJ2-3; D ambiguous. The CDR3 extends over 13 amino acids. Trimming removed 8 bases at V and 4 bases at J, with 13 bases between. Germline values: CDR1 WSHSY, CDR2 SAAADI. This chain's CDR3 is CASLGTMADTQYF. In DNA form, the CDR3 reads TGCGCCAGCTTAGGAACTATGGCAGATACGCAGTATTTT.

This clonotype came up many times. This sequence joins TRBV12-3 or TRBV12-4 and TRBJ1-1; D is undetermined. The CDR3 loop spans 11 amino acids. V was pared by 7 bases and J by 6 bases, with 9 bases between. CDR3 amino acids: CASTSAAEAFF. The CDR3 region has the DNA TGTGCCAGCACCTCGGCCGCTGAAGCTTTCTTT.

This clonotype was observed a single time. A clone one base away is much larger, so this may be a read error. This rearrangement joins TRBV2 to TRBJ2-7; a weak D match, TRBD2 (6 bases). The CDR3 totals 13 residues. Trimming removed 2 bases from V and 2 bases from J, with 7 bases in between. Per the germline V gene, CDR1 is SNHLY and CDR2 is FYNNEI. The CDR3 region has the DNA TGTGCCAGCAGTGAATGGACTACCTACGAGCAGTACTTC. Its translation is CASSEWTTYEQYF.

A few counts support this clonotype. The V gene is TRBV4-1, the J gene TRBJ1-4; TRBD1 aligns across 11 bases. The CDR3 sequence is 19 residues long. Germline V gives CDR1 MGHRA, CDR2 YSYEKL. The V and J ends lost 4 bases and 4 bases, in that order; junction bases with no gene match: 14. The CDR3: CASSRLIGTGGYGNEKLFF. The CDR3 DNA is TGCGCCAGCAGCCGCCTAATCGGGACAGGGGGATATGGTAATGAAAAACTGTTTTTT.